The clone carrying this T cell receptor beta chain is deemed medium-sized (0.01 to 0.1%). The antigen is unknown. As for time point: week 35, safety follow-up. Each dose of the vaccine consisted of 300 ug of mutant IDH1 20-mer peptide, with topical imiquimod. New astrocytomas of WHO grade 3 or 4 that were IDH1-mutant and ATRX-lost were found in the donors. This CDR3 is built from 15 residues. Germline CDR1 and CDR2: SNHLY and FYNNEI. V was clipped by 6 bases and J by 3 bases, with 17 bases between them. This entry comes from a study of a mutant IDH1 vaccine in newly diagnosed glioma. About the study: The first vaccination came 4-6 weeks after radiotherapy alone, or with temozolomide cycles. Most patients had radiochemotherapy with temozolomide before enrollment; others had one alone.

Whole-study results and caveats: Seemingly, top peripheral T cell clonotype changes bore no relation to pseudoprogression.

Libraries were prepared by immunoSEQ multiplex PCR; TCRdb keeps only in-frame clonotypes and omits some of them. Of about 48,000 clones in the sample, under 85% are singletons; the top ten hold about 7%. The starting material was PBMCs, obtained from a glioma patient whose treatment included an IDH1 peptide vaccine. The V gene is TRBV2, the J gene TRBJ2-5, with TRBD2 as a possible D gene (5 bases). This TCR derives from a man aged 40-49 years with glioma. This CDR3 reads CASRTRGLGEETQYF. Here the CDR3 DNA reads TGTGCCAGCAGGACCCGTGGACTCGGAGAAGAGACCCAGTACTTC.